The clone carrying this TCR beta chain was recorded a few times. Antigen specificity is unknown. TCRdb recomputed calls from the 5' RACE reads with MiXCR, one row per CDR3 protein. In the table there are approximately 400,000 distinct CDR3 sequences, 24% of which are singletons. These data originate in a study of T-cell memory formation after mild COVID-19. Study results and limitations: Clones that contracted from day 15 to 85 had balanced CD4/CD8; later expanders were CD4+ biased. Pre-infection memory carried some responding clones, suggesting that cross-reactive memory joined.

V trimming: 4 bases; J trimming: 7 bases; junction bases outside the gene matches: 23. Germline CDR1 SGHDT, CDR2 YYEEEE. The CDR3 is 20 amino acids. This sequence joins TRBV5-6 and TRBJ2-1; 10 nucleotides match TRBD1. This TCR was recovered from an adult woman who had mild COVID-19 (a few samples of this study predate the infection). Cell type and time point are not known. The sample comprised PBMCs or a T cell subset sorted from them (not recorded which). The CDR3 nucleotides are TGTGCCAGCAGCCCAAGATGGGACAGGGGCCCGGAGACTATCCATAATGAGCAGTTCTTC. Protein sequence: CASSPRWDRGPETIHNEQFF.